A selection of T cell receptor beta chains follows, all from one sample in a study of T cell responses to AZD1222 COVID-19 vaccine. Using immunoSEQ multiplex PCR, the repertoire was profiled, and TCRdb retains in-frame clones only, with some absent. Of 75,000 to 85,000 clones in the sample, around 85% are singletons; the top ten hold around 10%. Sequencing used peripheral blood, obtained 28 days after the second AZD1222 dose. Source of these receptors: an adult who received the AZD1222 COVID-19 vaccine. Each CDR3 is given without its conserved first and last residue. Each record gives: clone size, D gene, V gene, J gene, CDR3 protein. The D gene is left open where the match is weak. The size entry is marked missing in some rows and otherwise reads once, few, many or a size class.

NA	TRBD1	TRBV19	TRBJ1-6	ASSTSRTGVMAPLH
NA	NA	TRBV28	TRBJ1-6	ASRPRTSYNSPLH
NA	NA	TRBV9	TRBJ1-6	ASSVGTFLNSPLH
NA	NA	TRBV28	TRBJ1-2	ASGSTANYGYT
NA	TRBD2	TRBV5-4	TRBJ2-5	ASSSTTSGGEETQY
NA	NA	TRBV7-7	TRBJ2-5	ASSLLLRAGETQY
NA	TRBD1	TRBV19	TRBJ2-1	ASSPDRVYNEQF
NA	NA	TRBV13	TRBJ1-1	ASSGYRDINTEAF
NA	NA	TRBV5-4	TRBJ1-1	ASSPGGAEAF
NA	NA	TRBV18	TRBJ2-7	ASSQDTTYEQY
few	TRBD1	TRBV6-1	TRBJ2-7	ASSEALGQGDRVYEQY
once	TRBD1	TRBV7-2	TRBJ1-4	ASSSTRGGGEKLF
few	NA	TRBV11-2	TRBJ1-5	ASSLDGYQPQH
NA	TRBD2	TRBV24-1	TRBJ2-1	ATSDSGLAGGRQF
NA	NA	TRBV11-2	TRBJ2-1	ASSLVSTGPSTYNEQF
NA	NA	TRBV12-3/TRBV12-4	TRBJ2-1	ASSKWGEQF
NA	TRBD2	TRBV24-1	TRBJ2-1	ATSDWRTSGGENNEQF
NA	TRBD2	TRBV15	TRBJ2-1	ATSRDPVGGLAENEQF
NA	NA	TRBV5-8	TRBJ2-6	ASSVGGANVLT
NA	NA	TRBV29-1	TRBJ1-4	SVAINEKLF
NA	NA	TRBV7-8	TRBJ2-7	ASSEGTSYEQY
NA	NA	TRBV14	TRBJ2-2	ASSQFLGAGELF
NA	TRBD1	TRBV9	TRBJ1-5	ASGQGTYQPQH
NA	TRBD1	TRBV28	TRBJ2-5	ASSQGTAKETQY
once	NA	TRBV5-6	TRBJ1-6	ASSSQAYNSPLH
NA	NA	TRBV30	TRBJ1-5	AWSRVGLGNQPQH
NA	NA	TRBV4-1	TRBJ2-2	ASSHVTGRGTGELF
NA	TRBD1	TRBV7-2	TRBJ1-2	ASSLGQNYGYT
NA	TRBD2	TRBV2	TRBJ2-1	ASSVGRESSYNEQF
NA	TRBD1	TRBV7-3	TRBJ2-2	ASSQGTDGELF
NA	NA	TRBV5-1	TRBJ2-7	ASSPKTGEFSYEQY
NA	TRBD1	TRBV28	TRBJ1-1	ASSSGQTNTEAF
NA	TRBD1	TRBV19	TRBJ1-2	ASSTGDRVDGYT
once	NA	TRBV5-8	TRBJ2-7	ASSLVAYEQY
NA	NA	TRBV6-5	TRBJ1-1	ASSYSNTEAF
NA	NA	TRBV29-1	TRBJ1-3	SVDIGSGNTIY
NA	NA	TRBV4-2	TRBJ2-7	ASSQAGQSRYEQY
once	TRBD1	TRBV3-1/TRBV3-2	TRBJ1-4	ASSQQGVDEKLF
once	NA	TRBV5-1	TRBJ2-1	ASSLANSVSYNEQF
NA	NA	TRBV9	TRBJ1-6	ASSVGVVHNSPLH
few	TRBD1	TRBV4-3	TRBJ1-2	ASSQEPGQGFDSLYGYT
NA	TRBD1	TRBV7-6	TRBJ2-7	ASSLAAMVGQGRLEQY
NA	TRBD1	TRBV4-1	TRBJ2-7	ASSHLTGSSYEQY
NA	NA	TRBV18	TRBJ1-5	ASSPVPGNQPQH
NA	NA	TRBV27	TRBJ1-1	ASSSGFNTEAF
NA	TRBD2	TRBV27	TRBJ2-2	ASSGLAGGLGTGELF
NA	NA	TRBV5-4	TRBJ2-2	ASSSENTGELF
NA	NA	TRBV7-9	TRBJ1-6	ASSTGQRANSPLH
NA	NA	TRBV7-9	TRBJ2-7	ASSEGPYEQY
NA	TRBD1	TRBV7-2	TRBJ1-6	ASSFNSGTAYNSPLH
NA	NA	TRBV6-2/TRBV6-3	TRBJ1-1	ASSYSPQTLNTEAF